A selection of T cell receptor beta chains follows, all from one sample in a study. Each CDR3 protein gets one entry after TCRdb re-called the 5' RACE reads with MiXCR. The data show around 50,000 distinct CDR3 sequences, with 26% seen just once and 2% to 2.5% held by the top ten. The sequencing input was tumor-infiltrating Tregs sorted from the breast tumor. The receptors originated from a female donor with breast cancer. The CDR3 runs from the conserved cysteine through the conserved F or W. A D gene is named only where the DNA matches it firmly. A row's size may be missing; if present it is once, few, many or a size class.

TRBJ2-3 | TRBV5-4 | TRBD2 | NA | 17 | TGTGCCAGCAGCTTGGGACTTGGCGGGGGGAGCACAGATACGCAGTATTTT | CASSLGLGGGSTDTQYF
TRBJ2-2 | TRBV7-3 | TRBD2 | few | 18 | TGTGCCAGCAGCTTAAGAGGGGGGACTAGAAGGAACACCGGGGAGCTGTTTTTT | CASSLRGGTRRNTGELFF
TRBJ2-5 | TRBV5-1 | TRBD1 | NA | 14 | TGCGCCAGCAGCTCCACAGGGGTCATGGAGACCCAGTACTTC | CASSSTGVMETQYF
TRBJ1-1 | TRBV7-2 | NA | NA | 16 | TGTGCCAGCAGCCCCTTCGGGCGGGGCGGGAACACTGAAGCTTTCTTT | CASSPFGRGGNTEAFF
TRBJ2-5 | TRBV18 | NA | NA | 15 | TGTGCCAGCTCACGTAATCGGGGGTCGATTGAGACCCAGTACTTC | CASSRNRGSIETQYF
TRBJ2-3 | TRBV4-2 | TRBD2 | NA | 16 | TGTGCCAGCAGCCAACTAGCGGGGGGTGTCGCAGATACGCAGTATTTT | CASSQLAGGVADTQYF
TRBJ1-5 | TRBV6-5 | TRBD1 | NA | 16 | TGTGCCGGCAGTTCCGCGGGACAGTCGCCCAATCAGCCCCAGCATTTT | CAGSSAGQSPNQPQHF
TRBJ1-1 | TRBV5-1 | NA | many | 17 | TGCGCCAGCAGCTTGGGAGGCACCCGGGGCTTGAACACTGAAGCTTTCTTT | CASSLGGTRGLNTEAFF
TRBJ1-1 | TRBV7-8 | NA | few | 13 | TGTGCCAGCAGCTTAGATTTGGGCCGTGAAGCTTTCTTT | CASSLDLGREAFF
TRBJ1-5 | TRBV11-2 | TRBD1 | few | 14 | TGTGCCAGCAGCCCCGGACAGGGTCATCAGCCCCAGCATTTT | CASSPGQGHQPQHF
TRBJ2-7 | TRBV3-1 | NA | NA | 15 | TGTGCCAGCAGCCAGAAAGTTCCCGGTCGGGTGGAGCGGTACTTC | CASSQKVPGRVERYF
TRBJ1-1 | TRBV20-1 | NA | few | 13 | TGCAGTGCTGGAGACGACCCGAACACTGAAGCTTTCTTT | CSAGDDPNTEAFF
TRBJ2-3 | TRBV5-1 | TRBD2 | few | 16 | TGCGCCAGCAGCTTGGAGGGACTAGTTGGCACAGATACGCAGTATTTT | CASSLEGLVGTDTQYF
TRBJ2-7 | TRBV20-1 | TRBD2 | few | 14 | TGCAGTGCACGGGGACTAGCGGATACCTACGAGCAGTACTTC | CSARGLADTYEQYF
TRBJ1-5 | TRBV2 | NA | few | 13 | TGTGCCAGCAGGTCTGACGTCAGGCAGCCCCAGCATTTT | CASRSDVRQPQHF
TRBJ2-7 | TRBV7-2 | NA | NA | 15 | TGTGCCAGCAGCTTAGGCGGTTCCCTCTCCTACGAGCAGTACTTC | CASSLGGSLSYEQYF
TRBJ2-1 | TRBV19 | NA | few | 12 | TGTGCCAGTAAGGGCTGGGGGCCTGAGCAGTTCTTC | CASKGWGPEQFF
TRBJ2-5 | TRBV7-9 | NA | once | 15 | TGTGCCAGCAGCCCTGTAGGCAGGGATGGAGAGACCCAGTACTTC | CASSPVGRDGETQYF
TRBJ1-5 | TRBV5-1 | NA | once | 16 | TGCGCCAGCAGCTTGGCAGGGACTAGCGGGGGCGATACGCAGCATTTT | CASSLAGTSGGDTQHF
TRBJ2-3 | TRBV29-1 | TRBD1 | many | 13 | TGCAGCGCATTAGGACAGGGGTCAGATACGCAGTATTTT | CSALGQGSDTQYF
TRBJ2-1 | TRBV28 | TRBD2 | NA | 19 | TGTGCCAGCAGTCCGACAGGACTAGCGGCCACGAGCTCCTACAATGAGCAGTTCTTC | CASSPTGLAATSSYNEQFF
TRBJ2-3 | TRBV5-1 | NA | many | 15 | TGCGCCAGCAGCTTGGCCACGGGAGTCCCAGATACGCAGTATTTT | CASSLATGVPDTQYF
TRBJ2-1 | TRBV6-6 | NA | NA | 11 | TGTGCCTCAAAGGGGGACAATGGGCAGTTCTTC | CASKGDNGQFF
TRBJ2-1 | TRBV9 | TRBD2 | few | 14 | TGTGCCAGCAGCGTTACCGGACTAGCGGCCGGGCAGTTCTTC | CASSVTGLAAGQFF
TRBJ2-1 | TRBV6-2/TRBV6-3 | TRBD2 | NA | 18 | TGTGCCAGCAGTTACTATTCTCTAGCGGGAGTGGGTTACAATGAGCAGTCCTTC | CASSYYSLAGVGYNEQSF
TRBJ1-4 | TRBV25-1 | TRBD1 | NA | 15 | TGTGCCAGCACCCCAGGGGGCGAGGGAACGGAAAAACTGTTTTTT | CASTPGGEGTEKLFF
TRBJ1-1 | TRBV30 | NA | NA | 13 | TGTGCCTGGAGGGAACTTGTGAACACTGAAGCTTTCTTT | CAWRELVNTEAFF
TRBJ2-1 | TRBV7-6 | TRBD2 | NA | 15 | TGTGCCAGCAGCTTAGCGGGAGGGATGCACAATGAGCAGTTCTTC | CASSLAGGMHNEQFF
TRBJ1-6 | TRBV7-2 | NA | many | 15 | TGTGCCAGCAGCTACCGGGACATAGATAATTCACCCCTCCACTTT | CASSYRDIDNSPLHF
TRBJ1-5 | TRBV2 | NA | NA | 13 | TGTGCCAGCAGTGGTGAGGGAAATCAGCCCCAGCATTTT | CASSGEGNQPQHF
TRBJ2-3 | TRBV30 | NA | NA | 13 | TGTGCCTGGAGTCAGGGGTTAGCAGATACGCAGTATTTT | CAWSQGLADTQYF
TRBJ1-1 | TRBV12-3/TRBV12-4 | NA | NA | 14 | TGTGCCAGCAGTCTACAGACAACGAACACTGAAGCTTTCTTT | CASSLQTTNTEAFF
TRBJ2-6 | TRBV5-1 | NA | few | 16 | TGCGCCAGCCGTAAAACAGGGGGGGCTGGGGCCAACGTCCTGACTTTC | CASRKTGGAGANVLTF
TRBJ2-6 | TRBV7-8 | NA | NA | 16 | TGTGCCAGCAGCTTAGCTTCGGCCTCTGGGGCCAACGTCCTGACTTTC | CASSLASASGANVLTF
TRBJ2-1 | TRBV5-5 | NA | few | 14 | TGTGCCAGCAGCGGGGACGGCGGTCGGGATGAGCAGTTCTTC | CASSGDGGRDEQFF
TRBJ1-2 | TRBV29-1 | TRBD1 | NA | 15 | TGCAGCGTAGAGGGACAGGGGGATTTAAGGGATGGCTACACCTTC | CSVEGQGDLRDGYTF
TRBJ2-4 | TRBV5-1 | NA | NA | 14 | TGCGCCAGCAGCGTAACAGGGCTTGTAAACATTCAGTACTTC | CASSVTGLVNIQYF
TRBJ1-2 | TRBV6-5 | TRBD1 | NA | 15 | TGTGCCAGCAGCTCGCCTGGACAGGGCAACTATGGCTACACCTTC | CASSSPGQGNYGYTF
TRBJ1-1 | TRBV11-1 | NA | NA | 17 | TGTGCCAGCAGCTTAGCGCTAACGGGAGGGAGAAGGACTGAAGCTTTCTTT | CASSLALTGGRRTEAFF
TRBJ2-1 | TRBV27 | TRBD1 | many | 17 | TGTGCCAGCAGTTTATACGGGACAGGGGATACCTACAATGAGCAGTTCTTC | CASSLYGTGDTYNEQFF
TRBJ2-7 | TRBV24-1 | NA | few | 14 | TGTGCCACCAGTGCCGACGGTTATTCCCTCGAGCAGTACTTC | CATSADGYSLEQYF